This T cell receptor (beta chain) was captured in a study of OX40 agonist ivuxolimab in advanced cancers. Study in general: Intravenous ivuxolimab at 0.01 to 10 mg/kg was given to patients every 2 weeks. Patients enrolled in dose escalation were diagnosed with hepatocellular carcinoma, melanoma, renal cell or head and neck cancer.

In this sample, this clone turned up a few times. Produced via immunoSEQ multiplex PCR; TCRdb's table is partial and in-frame only. This table holds about 41,000 clones, about 90% found once. Trimming removed 1 base at V and 4 bases at J, with 17 bases between. Germline values: CDR1 LNHNV, CDR2 YYDKDF (reference sequence). This CDR3 has 17 amino acids. This receptor was taken from an adult with an advanced solid tumor such as melanoma, head and neck, liver or kidney cancer. The chain combines TRBV15 with TRBJ1-5; D gene uncertain. Sequenced here: CD4+ or CD8+ T cells sorted from blood, sampled in a trial of the OX40 agonist ivuxolimab. The CDR3, as DNA: TGTGCCACCAGCAGAGTCCCCGACTTTGCGGCAAATCAGCCCCAGCATTTT. Translated: CATSRVPDFAANQPQHF.